The rows below give T cell receptor beta chains drawn from one sample of a study of OX40 agonist ivuxolimab in advanced cancers. Generated by immunoSEQ multiplex PCR, the TCRdb table keeps only in-frame clones and is missing some. The repertoire includes about 46,000 clones, 88% of them detected once, and approximately 3.8% sits in the top ten. Sequences were derived from CD4+ or CD8+ T cells sorted from blood, sampled in a trial of the OX40 agonist ivuxolimab. The receptor set was obtained from an adult with an advanced solid tumor such as melanoma, head and neck, liver or kidney cancer. Each CDR3 is given without its conserved first and last residue.

V | CDR3
TRBV4-2 | ASSQGASGGIMSSYNEQF
TRBV5-4 | ASSGGQGAGETQY
TRBV5-1 | ASSLAGTLNEKLF
TRBV5-4 | ASSLQTGATNEKLF
TRBV2 | ASRDRGRRETQY
TRBV6-5 | ASSYSGTGSHEQY
TRBV6-5 | ASSRGTSGNTIY
TRBV11-2 | ASSASGDRDTQY
TRBV7-9 | ASSLVQIRGYT
TRBV5-6 | ASSRYRGNEQF
TRBV7-2 | ASSLLGGTYNEQF
TRBV30 | AWKRGPNYEQY
TRBV5-1 | ASSLRGDHQPQH
TRBV27 | ASSPYLGGEPQH
TRBV6-6 | ASSLAGDEQY
TRBV5-1 | ASSPTTGGETQY
TRBV4-2 | ASSQDTGDSHYGYT
TRBV5-6 | ASSWGLAGERSSTDTQY
TRBV19 | ASSPLAGGSTDTQY
TRBV11-2 | ASSTTTYYGYT
TRBV20-1 | STSEEKLF
TRBV6-6 | ASRAGGVNQPQH
TRBV7-9 | ASSFSPTSGGMNTGELF
TRBV11-2 | ASSLVTVDRF
TRBV29-1 | SVEGGRGRSETQY
TRBV10-1 | ASSEAGGPNEQF
TRBV10-1 | ASRLTGTGIHTEAF
TRBV6-1 | ASSATQGSSGNTIY
TRBV10-3 | AISAQTNTGELF
TRBV7-8 | ASSLAPSGASTPYEQY
TRBV18 | ASSPDRMVRGYT
TRBV21-1 | ASSTPFAGTYIGETQY
TRBV29-1 | SVAVNRIHPGELF
TRBV6-1 | ASREGATVPNYGYT
TRBV5-5 | ASSLRDRPQETQY
TRBV14 | ASSQARGNEQF
TRBV18 | ASSPPHGLRYQPQH
TRBV10-2 | ASSESRAPETAGELF
TRBV6-5 | ASRPSGARNTIY
TRBV28 | ASSLTGGAISGNTIY
TRBV11-2 | ASSLWGLPLH
TRBV4-2 | ASSQVEQGGQPQH
TRBV28 | ASRYTGGKTEAF
TRBV9 | ASNEEGWADQPQH
TRBV11-2 | ASSLVPRGGRGTQY
TRBV2 | ASRGGDFQETQY
TRBV2 | ASSEAPTGWSGAEAF
TRBV30 | AWRIAGTRGTQY
TRBV28 | ASSAGTAAQPQH
TRBV19 | ASSIVGNGQPQH
TRBV5-4 | ASSPSSGRSYNEQF
TRBV28 | ASSLYKGAAGELF
TRBV7-9 | ASSFLGGWQNEQF
TRBV2 | ASSWTPERGAVEQY